The T cell receptor (beta chain) described here comes from a study of T cells expressing NK-cell markers. Findings and limits, study-wide: Similarly, these clonotypes led the CD3+CD56-NKG2C+ fraction as well in a few donors.

Germline V gene lookup returns CDR1 DFQATT and CDR2 SNEGSKA (reference sequence). The CDR3 covers 14 residues. TCRdb re-called the 5' RACE reads and shows each CDR3 protein once, DNA omitted. This sample's table has about 380,000 distinct CDR3 sequences. A note on this clonotype: What it binds is unknown.

The receptor was isolated from a man aged 18-69 years in good health. Sequencing was done on a sample of blood T cells: a sorted CD56 or NKG2C T cell subset, CD4+ or CD8+ T cells, or bulk PBMC T cells (not recorded which). The chain recombines TRBV20-1 with TRBJ2-7. CDR3 region: CSASQAIQSYEQYF.